This T cell receptor beta chain was profiled in a study of blood T cell repertoires in COVID-19. Using immunoSEQ multiplex PCR, the repertoire was profiled, and TCRdb retains in-frame clones only, with some absent. This sample has about 260,000 clones, with about 87% found just once. Germline lookup yields CDR1 LGHNA and CDR2 YNFKEQ. The ends lost 3 bases at V and 5 bases at J; junction bases unmatched: 10. The CDR3 totals 16 residues. The chain couples TRBV4-2 to TRBJ2-1, with 7 nucleotides matching TRBD1. The sample was peripheral blood. This clonotype was obtained from a woman aged 45-65 years with acute or convalescent COVID-19. This CDR3 reads CASSQAQGGHDNEQFF. The CDR3, as DNA: TGTGCCAGCAGCCAGGCTCAAGGGGGCCATGACAATGAGCAGTTCTTC.